One and the same sample provided the 24 T cell receptor beta chains below, sequenced in a study of early T cells in non-severe SARS-CoV-2 infection. TCRdb recomputed calls from the 5' RACE reads with MiXCR, one row per CDR3 protein. In the table there are over 95,000 distinct CDR3 sequences, roughly 15% of which are singletons. Source material: whole blood. The receptor source for this set is an adult who was a healthcare worker with PCR-confirmed SARS-CoV-2 infection or an uninfected control (not recorded which).

The V call is TRBV20-1, the J call TRBJ2-2; the D call may be TRBD1 or TRBD2 (7 bases each). V gave up 1 base and J gave up 3 bases, with 12 bases separating them. Germline V CDR1 and CDR2: DFQATT, SNEGSKA (reference sequence). The CDR3 totals 15 residues. The CDR3 is CSARGQGGDTGELFF. CDR3 sequence (DNA): TGCAGTGCTAGAGGACAGGGAGGGGACACCGGGGAGCTGTTTTTT.

In its sample, this clonotype was seen a few times. The V gene is TRBV5-4, the J gene TRBJ2-3; possible D gene TRBD2, 6 bases. The CDR3 consists of 13 residues. Germline V lookup: CDR1 SGHNT, CDR2 YYREEE (reference sequence). The germline V and J ends were trimmed by 3 bases and 1 base, with 6 bases remaining between them. This chain's CDR3 is CASSSSGTDTQYF. The CDR3 nucleotides are TGTGCCAGCAGCTCTAGCGGCACAGATACGCAGTATTTT.

This clonotype was picked up a small number of times. V is TRBV3-2 and J is TRBJ1-1. TRBV3-2 corresponds to a pseudogene. The CDR3 has 12 residues. In DNA form, the CDR3 reads TGTGCCAGCAGCCAACACGGCGATGAAGCTTTCTTT. It is translated as CASSQHGDEAFF.

The rearrangement links TRBV5-1 to TRBJ1-4, with D hard to call. Trimming removed 4 bases from V and 0 bases from J, with 10 bases in between. The CDR3 has 15 residues. CDR1 is SGHRS, CDR2 YFSETQ, per germline. CDR3: CASSLTPTTNEKLFF. Written as DNA, the CDR3 is TGCGCCAGCAGCCTGACACCTACAACTAATGAAAAACTGTTTTTT.

This clonotype was seen a few times. This chain joins TRBV2 and TRBJ2-2; D assignment may be TRBD1 or TRBD2 (6 bases each). This CDR3 spans 16 amino acids. Germline V gene lookup returns CDR1 SNHLY and CDR2 FYNNEI. Trimming took off 8 bases at V and 0 bases at J, with 16 bases between the two ends. Here the CDR3 reads CASGTFAGANTGELFF. The CDR3 bases are TGTGCCAGCGGGACTTTTGCAGGGGCGAACACCGGGGAGCTGTTTTTT. Full variable domain (missing parts from reference TRBV2 and TRBJ2-2): EPEVTQTPSHQVTQMGQEVILRCVPISNHLYFYWYRQILGQKVEFLVSFYNNEISEKSEIFDDQFSVERPDGSNFTLKIRSTKLEDSAMYFCASGTFAGANTGELFFGEGSRLTVL.

V gene TRBV2 combines with J gene TRBJ1-5, with no clear D. Trimming removed 10 bases at V and 0 bases at J, with 13 bases between. CDR1 SNHLY and CDR2 FYNNEI come from the germline V gene. CDR3 size: 14 residues. The CDR3: CANTVLFSNQPQHF. CDR3 nucleotides: TGTGCCAACACGGTCCTTTTTAGCAATCAGCCCCAGCATTTT. Filled out from reference TRBV2 and TRBJ1-5, the complete variable domain reads EPEVTQTPSHQVTQMGQEVILRCVPISNHLYFYWYRQILGQKVEFLVSFYNNEISEKSEIFDDQFSVERPDGSNFTLKIRSTKLEDSAMYFCANTVLFSNQPQHFGDGTRLSIL.

This clonotype appeared a few times. The chain uses TRBV18 and TRBJ1-6; D possibly corresponds to TRBD1 (5 bases). The ends were cut back, 2 bases at V and 7 bases at J, with 15 bases in the middle. Germline V gene data show CDR1 as KGHSH and CDR2 as LQKENI. The CDR3 runs to 16 residues. The CDR3 reads CASSPFVGGENSPLHF. In DNA form, the CDR3 reads TGTGCCAGCTCACCATTTGTCGGGGGGGAAAATTCACCCCTCCACTTT.

The gene calls are TRBV7-9 and TRBJ2-1; possible D gene TRBD2, 5 bases. Germline CDR1 SEHNR, CDR2 FQNEAQ (reference sequence). This CDR3 comprises 15 residues. With 4 bases removed from V and 6 bases from J, the gap between germline ends came to 16 bases. CDR3 residues: CASSSRASRSNEQFF. CDR3 nucleotides: TGTGCCAGCAGCTCGAGGGCTAGCCGGAGCAATGAGCAGTTCTTC.

V and J are TRBV7-6 and TRBJ2-3, with D perhaps matching TRBD1 (6 bases). This CDR3 comprises 14 residues. V was cut by 1 base and J by 6 bases, with 11 bases left in between. Germline V gene sequence: CDR1 SGHVS, CDR2 FNYEAQ. The CDR3 spells CASSLGVGADTQYF. The CDR3 bases are TGTGCCAGCAGCTTAGGCGTGGGGGCGGATACGCAGTATTTT. The full variable domain, rest sourced from reference TRBV7-6 and TRBJ2-3, is GAGVSQSPRYKVTKRGQDVALRCDPISGHVSLYWYRQALGQGPEFLTYFNYEAQQDKSGLPNDRFSAERPEGSISTLTIQRTEQRDSAMYRCASSLGVGADTQYFGPGTRLTVL.

The chain has TRBV7-2 and TRBJ2-7, with a weak D call TRBD1 (5 bases). Germline assignment: CDR1 SGHTA and CDR2 FQGNSA. The CDR3 length is 15 residues. V lost 5 bases and J lost 3, with 17 bases in between. The CDR3 reads CASSTTGMGHYEQYF. The CDR3 region has the DNA TGTGCCAGCAGCACGACTGGGATGGGGCACTACGAGCAGTACTTC.

This chain links TRBV6-2 or TRBV6-3 with TRBJ2-6, with D tentatively TRBD2 (5 bases). CDR1 and CDR2 (germline): MNHEY, SVGEGT. The CDR3 totals 15 residues. The V end was cut by 2 bases, the J end by 0 bases, with 5 bases between. CDR3 bases: TGTGCCAGCAGTTACGAGGGCTCTGGGGCCAACGTCCTGACTTTC. Protein: CASSYEGSGANVLTF.

The chain carries TRBV6-5 and TRBJ2-2; 10 bases line up with TRBD1. V shed 4 bases and J 3 bases; nucleotides not matched to a gene: 8. Germline V gene sequence: CDR1 MNHEY, CDR2 SVGAGI. The CDR3 loop spans 17 amino acids. This chain's CDR3 is CASSFPLGTGDTGELFF. CDR3 in DNA: TGTGCCAGCAGTTTTCCCCTCGGGACAGGGGACACCGGGGAGCTGTTTTTT.

CDR3 DNA: TGTGCCAGCTCATCCAGGGACAGGTCGAACACCGGGGAGCTGTTTTTT. It is translated as CASSSRDRSNTGELFF. This chain joins TRBV18 and TRBJ2-2, with 8 bases identical to TRBD1. The CDR3 has 16 residues. Per the germline V gene, CDR1 is KGHSH and CDR2 is LQKENI. Germline trimming cut 5 bases from V and 0 bases from J; bases unmatched to any gene: 5.

This clonotype was detected a few times. Written as DNA, the CDR3 is TGTGCCAGCAGCCTCATGTATAGCAATCAGCCCCAGCATTTT. It encodes CASSLMYSNQPQHF. This chain uses TRBV7-8 with TRBJ1-5; D not resolved. The CDR3 contains 14 residues. The germline V and J ends were trimmed by 5 bases and 0 bases, with 8 bases remaining between them. Germline-derived CDR1 and CDR2 are SGHVS and FQNEAQ.

This clonotype has just a few counts. The rearrangement links TRBV4-3 to TRBJ1-5; tentative D call: TRBD1 (5 bases). The CDR3 spans 15 residues. From germline, CDR1 is LGHNA and CDR2 YSLEER. The ends were cut back, 0 bases at V and 5 bases at J, with 11 bases in the middle. The CDR3 nucleotides are TGCGCCAGCAGCCAAGATGGCAGGGAATATCAGCCCCAGCATTTT. Translated: CASSQDGREYQPQHF.

This clonotype was seen a handful of times. The chain uses TRBV4-3 and TRBJ2-6; D not resolved. Germline loops: CDR1 LGHNA, CDR2 YSLEER. V was pared by 1 base and J by 1 base, with 8 bases between. The CDR3 runs 16 residues. CDR3 sequence reads: CASSQVIGSGANVLTF. The CDR3 DNA is TGCGCCAGCAGCCAAGTGATCGGTTCTGGGGCCAACGTCCTGACTTTC.

This clonotype was seen only a few times. The V call is TRBV4-3, the J call TRBJ2-7, with a possible D match to TRBD1 (6 bases). The CDR3 runs to 13 residues. Per germline, CDR1 LGHNA and CDR2 YSLEER. Trimming stripped 2 bases from V and 3 bases from J, with 8 bases between. The CDR3 DNA follows: TGCGCCAGCAGCCAACAACAGGGCTACGAGCAGTACTTC. The encoded protein is CASSQQQGYEQYF.

The J gene is TRBJ1-2, the V gene TRBV20-1; D possibly corresponds to TRBD1 (6 bases). In germline, CDR1 is DFQATT, CDR2 SNEGSKA (reference sequence). V shed 4 bases and J shed 5 bases, with 11 bases lying between them. The CDR3 totals 12 residues. CDR3 in amino acids: CSATQGWYGYTF. For the CDR3, the DNA is TGCAGTGCTACACAGGGCTGGTATGGCTACACCTTC.

The chain joins TRBV29-1 to TRBJ2-1; no clear D. Per the germline V gene, CDR1 is SQVTM and CDR2 is ANQGSEA. This CDR3 is 11 amino acids long. Trimming stripped 6 bases from V and 8 bases from J, with 11 bases between. For the CDR3, the DNA is TGCAGCGTCCCGGCCCCCTATGAGCAGTTCTTC. Translation: CSVPAPYEQFF.

This clonotype was picked up a small number of times. V is TRBV21-1 and J is TRBJ2-1; TRBD1 is taken as the D call from the table, unchecked against the DNA. TRBV21-1 is annotated as a pseudogene. This CDR3 comprises 17 residues. In nucleotides, the CDR3 is TGTGCCAGCAGCAAAAGTGTGGTGGCTCGCAGGGGAGGTGAGCAGTTCTTC. It encodes CASSKSVVARRGGEQFF.

This clonotype was recorded a few times. This sequence joins TRBV7-9 and TRBJ1-5; D uncertain. CDR1 and CDR2 from the germline V gene are SEHNR and FQNEAQ (reference sequence). V was shortened by 5 bases and J by 9 bases, with 11 bases between the two germline ends. This CDR3 has 12 amino acids. The CDR3 loop is CASSQAPGPQHF. For the CDR3, the DNA is TGTGCCAGCAGCCAGGCACCGGGGCCCCAGCATTTT.

There are many counts of this clonotype. The chain uses TRBV7-6 and TRBJ2-1; no firm D call. Trimming pared 0 bases from V and 0 bases from J, leaving 6 bases between. CDR3 length equals 15 residues. Germline loops: CDR1 SGHVS, CDR2 FNYEAQ. DNA of the CDR3: TGTGCCAGCAGCTTAGCTGTCAGCTCCTACAATGAGCAGTTCTTC. Its protein is CASSLAVSSYNEQFF.

This clonotype was seen a few times. The V and J genes are TRBV20-1 and TRBJ2-7; no reliable D call. Trimming removed 4 bases at V and 4 bases at J, with 14 bases between. The CDR3 consists of 13 residues. CDR1 and CDR2 (germline): DFQATT, SNEGSKA (reference sequence). The CDR3 nucleotides are TGCAGTGCTATAGAGGCAGAAGATTACGAGCAGTACTTC. It translates to CSAIEAEDYEQYF.

This chain connects TRBV29-1 to TRBJ2-2, with 7 bases matching TRBD2. This CDR3 is 13 amino acids long. Germline V lookup: CDR1 SQVTM, CDR2 ANQGSEA. The junction had 5 bases not matched to a gene; V was cut back by 4 bases and J by 6 bases. The CDR3 DNA is TGCAGCGTTGCCCCCCGGGGGGCCGGGGAGCTGTTTTTT. Its translation is CSVAPRGAGELFF.